Listed below are T cell receptor beta chains from one sample, sequenced in a study of beta chain features in type 1 diabetes. Here immunoSEQ multiplex PCR was the method, and the copy in TCRdb shows in-frame clones only, minus some. The sample has about half a million clones, more than 9.5% seen once. Sequencing input: naive CD4+ T cells from blood. The receptor source for this set is a woman younger than 35 in good health. The conserved cysteine and the conserved F or W are not part of the CDR3 here.

>TRBV7-9
ASSLTFGRLSYNEQF
>TRBV18
ASSRRGSGELF
>TRBV9
ASSGRGSSYNEQF
>TRBV5-6
ASSFRDRVTYEQY
>TRBV29-1
SVELAGGEQY
>TRBV7-2
ASTWTSGEETQY
>TRBV19
ASSTHTSGRAYEQY
>TRBV5-1
ASSTTSGGQYNEQF
>TRBV7-2
ASSLGGPEDTQY
>TRBV2
ASSLRTGELF
>TRBV4-1
ASSQMSSGETQY
>TRBV7-8
ASSQDREWTEAF
>TRBV4-3
ASSQDPRGKSTDTQY
>TRBV15
ATSRTVTGQGQF
>TRBV20-1
SARVGTEQF
>TRBV7-9
ASSLSRNTEAF
>TRBV11-2
ASSLGDREQETQY
>TRBV29-1
SVDGYGYT
>TRBV9
ASSVFSSLRTDTQY
>TRBV9
ASSSSGGYNEQF
>TRBV4-3
ASSQEHGSPLH
>TRBV29-1
SVEDSPGFATGELF
>TRBV5-1
ASSRRDGSTDTQY
>TRBV4-3
ASSRVLQGSSTDTQY
>TRBV7-3
ASSSQPRTGEGSGYT
>TRBV30
AWSTIRGRTEAF
>TRBV6-6
ASSYFAGGSTDTQY
>TRBV18
ASSQQTGRGEKLF
>TRBV7-2
ASSYDREQETQY
>TRBV7-9
ASSLGYPETQY
>TRBV18
ASSPRRSSYNEQF
>TRBV4-3
ASSQFTGGPEAF
>TRBV7-2
ASSLGVSGRIYEQY
>TRBV19
ASSMGVEAF
>TRBV18
ASSRTSVTYEQY
>TRBV18
ASSLGLQGRETQY
>TRBV15
ATSGGGRRPNTEAF
>TRBV7-3
ASSLSGIGGEQF
>TRBV15
ATSRGQSSYNEQF
>TRBV6-5
ASSTLTGRNSPLH
>TRBV11-1
ASSLYQGRRITYNEQF
>TRBV6-6
ASTSRNTGELF
>TRBV25-1
ASSDRLAGPTDTQY
>TRBV5-4
ASSLKGPRTEAF
>TRBV4-3
ASSQFHRGTSGSFNEQF